This is a list of T cell receptor beta chains from one sample in a study of human versus mouse CDR3 diversity and MHC coevolution. Profiled with immunoSEQ multiplex PCR; TCRdb holds only in-frame clones, not every one. The sample lists over 60,000 clones, around 93% occurring once. The sequencing sample was made of naive CD4+ T cells from blood. The source of these receptors is a person aged 30-69 years in good health. CDR3s include the opening cysteine and the closing phenylalanine or tryptophan. A D gene is named only where the DNA matches it firmly. Clone size, where shown, is once, few, many, or a class for clones that have expanded.

>TRBJ1-1|TRBV4-1|NA|TRBD1
TGCGCCAGCAGCCAAGTTACCTGGACAGGCGAGAACACTGAAGCTTTCTTT
CASSQVTWTGENTEAFF
>TRBJ2-7|TRBV9|NA|NA
TGTGCCAGCAGCGTAGCTACCGAGGACGAGCAGTACTTC
CASSVATEDEQYF
>TRBJ2-7|TRBV7-8|NA|TRBD2
TGTGCCAGCAGCTTAGTATGGGGGGGCGAGCAGTACTTC
CASSLVWGGEQYF
>TRBJ2-5|TRBV29-1|once|NA
TGCAGCGTCGACCGGGGGCAAGAGACCCAGTACTTC
CSVDRGQETQYF
>TRBJ1-2|TRBV27|NA|NA
TGTGCCAGCAGTTTTTTAAGTACGGGAGCTAACTATGGCTACACCTTC
CASSFLSTGANYGYTF
>TRBJ1-5|TRBV10-3|NA|NA
TGTGCCATCAGTGCGGCCCAGGTGAATCAGCCCCAGCATTTT
CAISAAQVNQPQHF
>TRBJ1-2|TRBV6-5|NA|NA
TGTGCCAGCACCACACCACCGGGAAACTATGGCTACACCTTC
CASTTPPGNYGYTF
>TRBJ1-2|TRBV7-2|once|NA
TGTGCCAGCAGCTTTAACAGGGACGGCTACACCTTC
CASSFNRDGYTF
>TRBJ2-7|TRBV11-1|NA|TRBD2
TGTGCCAGCAGTCGAACTAGCGGCAGCTCCTACGAGCAGTACTTC
CASSRTSGSSYEQYF
>TRBJ1-5|TRBV30|NA|TRBD1
TGTGCCTGGAGTCCGGGACAGGGGGGACAGCCCCAGCATTTT
CAWSPGQGGQPQHF
>TRBJ1-5|TRBV19|NA|NA
TGTGCCAGTAGGTCAGGGGATCTTAGCAATCAGCCCCAGCATTTT
CASRSGDLSNQPQHF
>TRBJ1-5|TRBV6-5|once|NA
TGTGCCAGCAGAGGGGCTGGGGGCAATCAGCCCCAGCATTTT
CASRGAGGNQPQHF
>TRBJ1-5|TRBV28|NA|NA
TGTGCCAGCAGTCTCGACGCGGGGGGTCAGCCCCAGCATTTT
CASSLDAGGQPQHF
>TRBJ1-1|TRBV10-3|once|NA
TGTGCCATCAGACCCGACAGAATGAACACTGAAGCTTTCTTT
CAIRPDRMNTEAFF
>TRBJ2-1|TRBV28|NA|TRBD1
TGTGCCAGCAGCGGGACAGGGTCGCGCAATGAGCAGTTCTTC
CASSGTGSRNEQFF
>TRBJ1-2|TRBV5-1|NA|NA
TGCGCCAGCAGCCCCGACGGGGGAGGGACGTTTAACTATGGCTACACCTTC
CASSPDGGGTFNYGYTF
>TRBJ1-1|TRBV6-1|NA|NA
TGTGCCAGCAGTGAAGGCAACAGCATGAACACTGAAGCTTTCTTT
CASSEGNSMNTEAFF
>TRBJ1-1|TRBV7-2|NA|NA
TGTGCCAGCAGCTTTAGTCGGGGGATTTGGTCAAACACTGAAGCTTTCTTT
CASSFSRGIWSNTEAFF
>TRBJ1-1|TRBV10-2|NA|NA
TGCGCCAGCACTACCCAGGGTTCCGACACTGAAGCTTTCTTT
CASTTQGSDTEAFF
>TRBJ1-3|TRBV4-1|NA|TRBD1
TGCGCCAGCAGCCAGGGCCGGACAGGGCCCTCTGGAAACACCATATATTTT
CASSQGRTGPSGNTIYF
>TRBJ2-1|TRBV10-1|NA|TRBD2
TGCGCCAGCTCTTCCGGCGGGACTAGCCCCTATGGGCAGTTCTTC
CASSSGGTSPYGQFF
>TRBJ2-7|TRBV6-1|once|TRBD1
TGTGCCAGCAGTGTGACAGGGCCCGAGCAGTACTTC
CASSVTGPEQYF
>TRBJ2-2|TRBV7-3|NA|NA
TGTGCCAGCAGCTTAACAGGTGGAATTCGGGCCGGGGAGCTGTTTTTT
CASSLTGGIRAGELFF
>TRBJ1-1|TRBV10-3|NA|TRBD1
TGTGCCATCAGCCAATCCGACAGGGGGCACACTGAAGCTTTCTTT
CAISQSDRGHTEAFF
>TRBJ2-5|TRBV7-3|NA|NA
TGTGCCAGCAGCTTCCAACGGGGAGAGACCCAGTACTTC
CASSFQRGETQYF
>TRBJ2-7|TRBV5-1|NA|NA
TGCGCCAGCAGACCCATGGCCGAAACAGTCTACGAGCAGTACTTC
CASRPMAETVYEQYF
>TRBJ2-2|TRBV7-8|NA|TRBD1
TGTGCCAGCAGCTTGGGACAGTGGACTGGGGGCGGGGAGCTGTTTTTT
CASSLGQWTGGGELFF
>TRBJ1-6|TRBV25-1|NA|NA
TGTGCCAGCAGTGCCATACAGGGAGCCCTCCACTTT
CASSAIQGALHF
>TRBJ1-1|TRBV7-9|NA|NA
TGTGCCAGCAGCTCTACCCCGGGGCGGGGAGGGAACACTGAAGCTTTCTTT
CASSSTPGRGGNTEAFF
>TRBJ2-1|TRBV15|NA|TRBD2
TGTGCCACCAGCAGGGGACTAGATGGGTTCAGCTCCTACAATGAGCAGTTCTTC
CATSRGLDGFSSYNEQFF
>TRBJ2-7|TRBV5-4|NA|TRBD1
TGTGCCAGCAGCCGACAGGGTTCCCCCTACGAGCAGTACTTC
CASSRQGSPYEQYF
>TRBJ1-4|TRBV28|NA|NA
TGTGCCAGCAGTTTAGGCGGGGACCTACGCTGG
CASSLGGDLRW
>TRBJ1-3|TRBV21-1|few|NA
TGTGCCAGCAGCAGATACGACAGGGCAACAGGAAACACCATATATTTT
CASSRYDRATGNTIYF
>TRBJ2-1|TRBV5-1|NA|TRBD2
TGCGCCAGCAGGTTGTCTAGCGGGGCCGGGGAGCAGTTCTTC
CASRLSSGAGEQFF
>TRBJ1-2|TRBV19|NA|NA
TGTGCCAGTAGTTCCGCGGGGTATGGCTACACCTTC
CASSSAGYGYTF
>TRBJ2-7|TRBV6-5|NA|NA
TGTGCCAGCGGGGGAAGACAGGAGATAACCGAGCAGTACTTC
CASGGRQEITEQYF
>TRBJ1-4|TRBV6-5|NA|TRBD1
TGTGCCAGCAGTTTCCGGGACAGGACTGAAAAACTGTTTTTT
CASSFRDRTEKLFF
>TRBJ1-5|TRBV6-5|NA|NA
TGTGCCAGCAGTTACTCGGAGAAGGTAATCAAGCCCCAGCATTTT
CASSYSEKVIKPQHF
>TRBJ1-6|TRBV19|NA|TRBD1
TGTGCCAGTAGTATTCTCGGGACAGGGCTAAATTCACCCCTCCACTTT
CASSILGTGLNSPLHF
>TRBJ1-2|TRBV5-1|NA|NA
TGCGCCAGCAGCCCCGCCGGGGATGCAATATCCGGCTACACCTTC
CASSPAGDAISGYTF
>TRBJ2-3|TRBV5-1|NA|TRBD2
TGCGCCAGCAGCCTAGCGGTACCTAGCACAGATACGCAGTATTTT
CASSLAVPSTDTQYF
>TRBJ1-2|TRBV18|NA|NA
TGTGCCAGCTCCCCGGGTCTAAACTATGGCTACACCTTC
CASSPGLNYGYTF
>TRBJ2-7|TRBV6-1|NA|TRBD2
TGTGCCAGCAGTGAAACTATTCTTCTAGCGGGGGCCCCTCGGAACGAGCAGTACTTC
CASSETILLAGAPRNEQYF
>TRBJ1-2|TRBV6-1|NA|NA
TGTGCCAGCAGTTTCGACAGTGACTATGGCTACACCTTC
CASSFDSDYGYTF
>TRBJ2-1|TRBV10-2|NA|TRBD2
TGCGCCAGCAGCAATGTCGCGGGAGGTACCTACAATGAGCAGTTCTTC
CASSNVAGGTYNEQFF
>TRBJ1-6|TRBV4-1|NA|NA
TGCGCCAGCAGCCACTTTCCGACAGGCGCTAATTCACCCCTCCACTTT
CASSHFPTGANSPLHF
>TRBJ2-3|TRBV6-6|NA|NA
TGTGCCAGCAGTTACCAGGTCACAGATACGCAGTATTTT
CASSYQVTDTQYF
>TRBJ2-3|TRBV12-5|NA|TRBD2
TGTGCTAGTGGTGGGGGACTAGCGGGCACAGATACGCAGTATTTT
CASGGGLAGTDTQYF